Below, 20 T cell receptor beta chains from the same sample are listed, as sequenced in a study of identical twins. TCRdb passed the 5' RACE reads through MiXCR, listing each CDR3 protein once. The sample lists around 280,000 distinct CDR3 sequences; roughly 8.6% were seen once. This sample was shared with a second study, whose subject was yellow fever vaccine responses in identical twins.

Material: memory (CD45RO+) T cells sorted from blood. These receptors originate from a woman aged 18-29 years in good health.

This clonotype was recorded many times. V usage is TRBV12-3 or TRBV12-4 and J usage is TRBJ1-5, with a weak D call TRBD1 (6 bases). With 6 bases removed from V and 0 bases from J, the gap between germline ends came to 12 bases. This CDR3 comprises 15 residues. CDR3 in amino acids: CASSSTGSSNQPQHF. The CDR3 DNA sequence: TGTGCCAGCAGCTCGACAGGTAGTAGCAATCAGCCCCAGCATTTT.

This clonotype was seen many times. The chain joins TRBV12-3 or TRBV12-4 to TRBJ1-5; no firm D call. This CDR3 has 15 residues. Trimming shortened V by 2 bases and J by 0 bases, and 8 bases separated the two germline ends. CDR3 residues: CASSLNPYSNQPQHF. The CDR3 DNA sequence: TGTGCCAGCAGTTTAAATCCTTATAGCAATCAGCCCCAGCATTTT.

This clonotype was detected many times. The chain employs TRBV12-3 or TRBV12-4 and TRBJ2-1; TRBD2 is a possible D gene (7 bases). This CDR3 has 13 residues. Trimming removed 5 bases at V and 10 bases at J, with 15 bases between. CDR3 DNA sequence: TGTGCCAGCAGTCCGGGGGGACATCAAGAGCAGTTCTTC. It translates to CASSPGGHQEQFF.

There are a few counts of this clonotype. The rearrangement links TRBV2 to TRBJ2-1; the match to TRBD2 covers 13 bases. The CDR3 length is 17 residues. Trimming took 6 bases from V and 6 from J; bases not matched to a gene: 11. Germline V lookup: CDR1 SNHLY, CDR2 FYNNEI. The CDR3 bases are TGTGCCAGCAGACTAGCGGGAGGGCCTGCCGGTGGCAATGAGCAGTTCTTC. It specifies CASRLAGGPAGGNEQFF. Together with reference TRBV2 and TRBJ2-1, the CDR3 gives the full variable domain: EPEVTQTPSHQVTQMGQEVILRCVPISNHLYFYWYRQILGQKVEFLVSFYNNEISEKSEIFDDQFSVERPDGSNFTLKIRSTKLEDSAMYFCASRLAGGPAGGNEQFFGPGTRLTVL.

The chain is built from TRBV9 and TRBJ2-4, with 9 positions matching TRBD2. Trimming removed 2 bases from V and 0 bases from J; junction bases left unmatched: 9. Germline V gene lookup returns CDR1 SGDLS and CDR2 YYNGEE. The CDR3 has 18 amino acids. Here the CDR3 reads CASSVGREGELAKNIQYF. The CDR3 nucleotides are TGTGCCAGCAGCGTTGGGCGGGAGGGTGAACTAGCCAAAAACATTCAGTACTTC.

In DNA, the CDR3 is TGTGCCAGCAGCTTAGCGGCGACTGGTACCTACGAGCAGTACTTC. Translated: CASSLAATGTYEQYF. The rearrangement uses TRBV7-2 and TRBJ2-7; D is undetermined. The germline gives CDR1 SGHTA, CDR2 FQGNSA. V was cut by 0 bases and J by 2 bases, with 11 bases left in between. The CDR3 sequence is 15 residues long.

This clonotype has ten or more counts. The chain combines TRBV3-1 with TRBJ1-2; TRBD1 agrees at 8 bases. The CDR3 totals 18 residues. The V and J ends lost 0 bases and 5 bases, in that order; junction bases with no gene match: 14. The germline CDR1 and CDR2 sequences are LGHDT and YNNKEL (reference sequence). CDR3 nucleotide sequence: TGTGCCAGCAGCCAAGATAGGCGGTTGGACAGGGAAGTTTATGGCTACACCTTC. Its translation: CASSQDRRLDREVYGYTF.

This clonotype was counted at least ten times. The chain uses TRBV28 and TRBJ1-2; D is undetermined. Germline V CDR1 and CDR2: MDHEN, SYDVKM. Between the trimmed V and J ends, which lost 6 bases and 0 bases, there was a span of 14 bases. CDR3 length: 15 amino acids. DNA for the CDR3: TGTGCCAGCAGCACACCGGTTCGAGCTAACTATGGCTACACCTTC. Translated: CASSTPVRANYGYTF.

The V gene is TRBV28, the J gene TRBJ2-7; 10 nucleotides agree with TRBD1. Germline V CDR1 and CDR2: MDHEN, SYDVKM. V shed 6 bases, J shed 9 bases, and the junction held 20 bases outside the gene matches. The CDR3 covers 17 residues. Here the CDR3 DNA reads TGTGCCAGCAGCTCAGCAATCAGGGGACAGGGGTTGTTGGTGCAGTACGTC. Translation: CASSSAIRGQGLLVQYV.

The chain employs TRBV28 and TRBJ1-5; a possible D gene is TRBD1 (6 bases). In germline, CDR1 is MDHEN, CDR2 SYDVKM. Trimming pared 8 bases from V and 6 bases from J, leaving 20 bases between. The CDR3 runs 15 residues. As DNA, the CDR3 is TGTGCCAGCCGGGTGGGGGCGGGAGATGGTCAGCCCCAGCATTTT. It specifies CASRVGAGDGQPQHF. Full variable domain (outside the CDR3, taken from reference TRBV28 and TRBJ1-5): DVKVTQSSRYLVKRTGEKVFLECVQDMDHENMFWYRQDPGLGLRLIYFSYDVKMKEKGDIPEGYSVSREKKERFSLILESASTNQTSMYLCASRVGAGDGQPQHFGDGTRLSIL.

This clonotype was recorded many times. The genes are TRBV20-1 and TRBJ2-7; D is uncertain. Germline assignment: CDR1 DFQATT and CDR2 SNEGSKA (reference sequence). This CDR3 spans 13 amino acids. The V and J ends lost 1 base and 5 bases respectively, with 12 bases between them. CDR3 nucleotide sequence: TGCAGTGCTAGAGCCAGTTTTGACCACGAGCAGTACTTC. It codes for CSARASFDHEQYF.

The sample holds a few counts of this clonotype. This chain links TRBV5-1 with TRBJ2-1; 8 bases are a match to TRBD2. J gave up 11 bases and V 4 bases, and 14 bases lay outside the gene matches. The CDR3 spans 15 residues. In germline, CDR1 is SGHRS, CDR2 YFSETQ. The CDR3 bases are TGCGCCAGCAGCACGGATAGCGGGGCGTTGCTTAAGCAGTTCTTC. This translates into CASSTDSGALLKQFF.

CDR3 protein: CASRLLAGEADTQYF. DNA of the CDR3: TGTGCCAGCAGGCTACTAGCGGGAGAAGCAGATACGCAGTATTTT. The gene calls are TRBV6-2 or TRBV6-3 and TRBJ2-3, with 11 bases lining up with TRBD2. V was pared by 6 bases and J by 4 bases, with 6 bases of the junction left unmatched. Germline V gene sequence: CDR1 MNHEY, CDR2 SVGEGT. The CDR3 is 15 amino acids.

The gene calls are TRBV10-1 and TRBJ2-1, with 10 bases matching TRBD2. CDR3 size: 16 residues. Trimming cost V 6 bases and J 5 bases; bases outside gene matches: 10. CDR1 and CDR2 from the germline V gene are WNHNN and SYGVQD (reference sequence). The CDR3 nucleotides read TGCGCCAGCAGGGACTATGGGACTAGCGAACACAATGAGCAGTTCTTC. Protein: CASRDYGTSEHNEQFF.

This clonotype was recorded many times. V usage is TRBV12-3 or TRBV12-4 and J usage is TRBJ1-1; the match to TRBD1 covers 7 bases. The CDR3 is 14 residues long. V was pared by 5 bases and J by 3 bases, with 6 bases of the junction left unmatched. The CDR3 DNA reads TGTGCCAGCAGTCGACAGGGCCCCCACACTGAAGCTTTCTTT. It yields the protein CASSRQGPHTEAFF.

In this sample, this clonotype turned up many times. The chain recombines TRBV12-3 or TRBV12-4 with TRBJ1-5; D perhaps matches TRBD1 (5 bases). This CDR3 has 14 residues. V was trimmed by 6 bases and J by 2 bases, leaving 11 bases between them. The CDR3 here is CASSRGEGNQPQHF. The CDR3 region has the DNA TGTGCCAGCAGCCGGGGGGAGGGCAATCAGCCCCAGCATTTT.

Only a few counts were recorded for this clonotype. The rearrangement uses TRBV25-1 and TRBJ1-1, with D maybe TRBD1 (6 bases). The ends were cut back, 4 bases at V and 4 bases at J, with 13 bases in the middle. This CDR3 has 14 amino acids. Per the germline V gene, CDR1 is MGHDK and CDR2 is SYGVNS. CDR3 protein: CASSVQGWGTEAFF. CDR3 coding DNA: TGTGCCAGCAGTGTACAGGGCTGGGGCACTGAAGCTTTCTTT. The full variable domain, its missing parts supplied by reference TRBV25-1 and TRBJ1-1, is EADIYQTPRYLVIGTGKKITLECSQTMGHDKMYWYQQDPGMELHLIHYSYGVNSTEKGDLSSESTVSRIRTEHFPLTLESARPSHTSQYLCASSVQGWGTEAFFGQGTRLTVV.

This clonotype was found many times. J is TRBJ2-3 and V is TRBV24-1; a weak D match, TRBD2 (5 bases). Per the germline V gene, CDR1 is KGHDR and CDR2 is SFDVKD. Deletions cut 4 bases from V and 1 base from J, with 14 bases between. The CDR3 has 16 amino acids. This CDR3 reads CATSDLALTGTDTQYF. CDR3 nucleotides: TGTGCCACCAGTGACTTAGCGCTAACCGGCACAGATACGCAGTATTTT.

The J gene is TRBJ2-7, the V gene TRBV29-1; a possible D gene is TRBD1 (6 bases). Trimming shortened V by 7 bases and J by 4 bases, and 17 bases separated the two germline ends. This CDR3 is 13 amino acids long. Germline V lookup: CDR1 SQVTM, CDR2 ANQGSEA. The CDR3: CSAQPTGKYEQYF. The CDR3 nucleotides are TGCAGCGCCCAACCAACAGGGAAATACGAGCAGTACTTC.

This clonotype turned up a few times. V usage is TRBV6-5 and J usage is TRBJ2-2; D unresolved. The CDR3 is 15 amino acids. From germline, CDR1 is MNHEY and CDR2 SVGAGI. Trimming stripped 2 bases from V and 5 bases from J, with 12 bases between. The CDR3: CASSYDSQLTGELFF. The CDR3 bases are TGTGCCAGCAGTTACGATTCTCAGTTGACCGGGGAGCTGTTTTTT.